The 14 T cell receptor beta chains listed next were all sequenced from one sample in a study of T cell repertoires in cytomegalovirus infection (dated by TCRdb to about 2019). Sequencing was carried out with an Illumina HiSeq 1500. The public reads were reanalyzed by TCRdb: fastp trimming at Q25, MiXCR alignment, in-frame beta chains only. Each entry is one CDR3 protein sequence, shown with its most common DNA and genes. The sample yields roughly 760,000 distinct CDR3 sequences; roughly a third were counted once. Roughly 2.8% of the sample is taken by the ten largest. The sample was PBMCs. All receptors come from a human donor in good health (CMV status not recorded). Some clones in this sample may be carry-over from other donors' samples.

This clonotype was observed a few times. The V call is TRBV28, the J call TRBJ2-7, with D possibly matching TRBD1 (6 bases). This CDR3 is built from 15 residues. Germline lookup yields CDR1 MDHEN and CDR2 SYDVKM. The V gene lost 7 bases and the J gene lost 3 bases, with 19 bases spanning the gap. In DNA, the CDR3 is TGTGCCAGCACCTCGGGACACCGGATGGTCTACGAGCAGTACTTC. The encoded protein is CASTSGHRMVYEQYF.

This clonotype has at least ten counts. The CDR3 DNA follows: TGTGCCAGCTCACCCGGACTAGCGGGAGGAACAGATACGCAGTATTTT. Its protein is CASSPGLAGGTDTQYF. V usage is TRBV18 and J usage is TRBJ2-3, with 14 bases lining up with TRBD2. J lost 3 bases, V lost 3 bases, and 2 bases had no gene match. From germline, CDR1 is KGHSH and CDR2 LQKENI. The CDR3 is made up of 16 amino acids.

The V and J genes are TRBV9 and TRBJ2-3, with TRBD1 matching over 9 bases. J gave up 2 bases and V 3 bases, and 7 bases lay outside the gene matches. There are 16 residues in the CDR3. Germline loops: CDR1 SGDLS, CDR2 YYNGEE. CDR3 DNA: TGTGCCAGCAGCGCAGGGGACAGGGTCTTCACAGATACGCAGTATTTT. It translates to CASSAGDRVFTDTQYF.

V usage is TRBV7-2 and J usage is TRBJ1-1; 8 nucleotides align to TRBD1. Per the germline V gene, CDR1 is SGHTA and CDR2 is FQGNSA. V was pared by 7 bases and J by 7 bases, with 14 bases of the junction left unmatched. The CDR3 runs to 15 residues. The CDR3 DNA is TGTGCCAGCATCAAATGGACAGGGCAGGGCAGTGAAGCTTTCTTT. This translates into CASIKWTGQGSEAFF.

This clonotype has only a few counts. The chain is built from TRBV28 and TRBJ1-5; the D is unclear. The germline V gene encodes CDR1 MDHEN and CDR2 SYDVKM. V lost 3 bases and J lost 4, with 19 bases in between. This CDR3 contains 17 residues. CDR3 DNA: TGTGCCAGCAGTTTCAAGGTTTACCTTCTCCGGAATCAGCCCCAGCATTTT. Protein: CASSFKVYLLRNQPQHF. Combining the CDR3 with reference TRBV28 and TRBJ1-5 gives the whole variable domain DVKVTQSSRYLVKRTGEKVFLECVQDMDHENMFWYRQDPGLGLRLIYFSYDVKMKEKGDIPEGYSVSREKKERFSLILESASTNQTSMYLCASSFKVYLLRNQPQHFGDGTRLSIL.

In its sample, this clonotype was seen many times. V is TRBV28 and J is TRBJ1-1; 12 bases map to TRBD1. The V and J ends lost 7 bases and 10 bases, in that order; junction bases with no gene match: 4. This CDR3 is built from 12 residues. Germline CDR1 MDHEN, CDR2 SYDVKM. The CDR3 DNA follows: TGTGCCAGCACATGGGACAGGGGGCGAGCTTTCTTT. Residues: CASTWDRGRAFF.

This chain links TRBV20-1 with TRBJ1-5; 10 bases align to TRBD1. Germline lookup yields CDR1 DFQATT and CDR2 SNEGSKA (reference sequence). The length of the CDR3 is 17 residues. V was pared by 1 base and J by 2 bases, with 8 bases of the junction left unmatched. The CDR3 is CSARVADRGQGNQPQHF. The CDR3 DNA reads as TGCAGTGCTAGAGTTGCAGACAGGGGGCAAGGCAATCAGCCCCAGCATTTT.

The V gene is TRBV12-3 or TRBV12-4, the J gene TRBJ1-5; no clear D gene. V lost 5 bases to trimming and J lost 6 bases, with 26 bases between them. This CDR3 is built from 18 residues. In nucleotides, the CDR3 is TGTGCCAGCAGTCATAGACCTATTCTTAGTAAAGCCGGTCAGCCCCAGCATTTT. Its translation: CASSHRPILSKAGQPQHF.

This clonotype was observed at least ten times. This chain connects TRBV7-2 to TRBJ1-5; D not resolved. The germline CDR1 and CDR2 sequences are SGHTA and FQGNSA. The CDR3 is made up of 14 amino acids. V was pared by 0 bases and J by 3 bases, with 6 bases between. CDR3 nucleotides: TGTGCCAGCAGCTTAGCGCTCCTCAATCAGCCCCAGCATTTT. Residues: CASSLALLNQPQHF.

The gene calls are TRBV7-8 and TRBJ1-2; D may be TRBD1 (6 bases). Trimming shortened V by 1 base and J by 5 bases, and 17 bases separated the two germline ends. The CDR3 covers 16 residues. Looked up from germline, CDR1 is SGHVS and CDR2 is FQNEAQ. This chain's CDR3 is CASSLGAPRGGYGYTF. CDR3 DNA: TGTGCCAGCAGCTTAGGGGCCCCCAGGGGCGGGTATGGCTACACCTTC. Supplemented by reference TRBV7-8 and TRBJ1-2, the full variable domain reads GAGVSQSPRYKVAKRGQDVALRCDPISGHVSLFWYQQALGQGPEFLTYFQNEAQLDKSGLPSDRFFAERPEGSVSTLKIQRTQQEDSAVYLCASSLGAPRGGYGYTFGSGTRLTVV.

The V and J genes are TRBV3-1 and TRBJ2-4; tentatively, D is TRBD2 (5 bases). Germline lookup yields CDR1 LGHDT and CDR2 YNNKEL (reference sequence). The CDR3 runs to 13 residues. Trimming stripped 4 bases from V and 6 bases from J, with 10 bases between. The CDR3 sequence is CASSPRVGNIQYF. The CDR3 DNA is TGTGCCAGCAGCCCGAGGGTAGGAAACATTCAGTACTTC. The complete variable domain, with remaining parts taken from reference TRBV3-1 and TRBJ2-4, reads DTAVSQTPKYLVTQMGNDKSIKCEQNLGHDTMYWYKQDSKKFLKIMFSYNNKELIINETVPNRFSPKSPDKAHLNLHINSLELGDSAVYFCASSPRVGNIQYFGAGTRLSVL.

Only a few counts were recorded for this clonotype. The genes are TRBV28 and TRBJ1-1; D call uncertain. The CDR3 is 14 amino acids. Germline CDR1 and CDR2: MDHEN and SYDVKM. The V gene lost 7 bases and the J gene lost 5 bases, with 17 bases spanning the gap. The CDR3 DNA reads TGTGCCAGCATCGGCGCGGGGTTGTGGACTGAAGCTTTCTTT. It translates to CASIGAGLWTEAFF.

V is TRBV28 and J is TRBJ2-7, with D possibly matching TRBD2 (6 bases). Trimming removed 5 bases from V and 0 bases from J, with 14 bases in between. CDR3 length: 15 amino acids. From germline, CDR1 is MDHEN and CDR2 SYDVKM. CDR3 sequence reads: CASSPGTRSSYEQYF. DNA for the CDR3: TGTGCCAGCAGTCCGGGGACTCGGAGCTCCTACGAGCAGTACTTC.

This chain joins TRBV6-6 and TRBJ1-6, with D perhaps matching TRBD1 (5 bases). The V and J ends lost 0 bases and 9 bases respectively, with 9 bases between them. CDR1 and CDR2 from the germline V gene are MNHNY and SVGAGI (reference sequence). This CDR3 spans 14 amino acids. The DNA for the CDR3 is TGTGCCAGCAGTTACTCCGACAGAACTTCACCCCTCCACTTT. It codes for CASSYSDRTSPLHF.